A single sample is the source of the 29 T cell receptor beta chains below, sequenced in a study of spatial heterogeneity in lung cancer. Time point meaning: sample taken at primary tumor resection. Unsorted whole RNA samples from tumor, nontumor lung or frozen PBMC were sequenced. Using its own MiXCR run on the 5' RACE reads, TCRdb lists one record per CDR3 protein. This table holds 11,000 to 15,000 distinct CDR3 sequences, roughly 10% found once. The sample consisted of PBMCs, taken at surgery. These receptors came from a female donor with early-stage non-small cell lung cancer.

The rearrangement joins TRBV14 to TRBJ2-5; D is ambiguous. The CDR3 sequence is 15 residues long. The germline V and J ends were trimmed by 0 bases and 2 bases, with 10 bases remaining between them. Germline loops: CDR1 SGHDN, CDR2 FVKESK. This CDR3 reads CASSQELLRQETQYF. CDR3 bases: TGTGCCAGCAGCCAAGAGCTTCTCAGGCAAGAGACCCAGTACTTC.

This clonotype was seen a few times. The J gene is TRBJ2-3, the V gene TRBV30; 7 nucleotides agree with TRBD1. The CDR3 consists of 13 residues. Germline loops: CDR1 GTSNPN, CDR2 SVGIG (reference sequence). With V trimmed by 2 bases and J by 4 bases, 3 bases remained unmatched. This chain's CDR3 is CAWSSTGPDTQYF. The CDR3 DNA follows: TGTGCCTGGAGTTCGACAGGGCCAGATACGCAGTATTTT.

This chain joins TRBV5-1 and TRBJ1-6, with D unclear. Germline CDR1 SGHRS, CDR2 YFSETQ. CDR3 size: 16 residues. V dropped 0 bases and J dropped 0 bases, with 7 bases sitting between them. CDR3 protein: CASSLGSNSYNSPLHF. CDR3 sequence (DNA): TGCGCCAGCAGCTTGGGGTCCAACTCCTATAATTCACCCCTCCACTTT. Full variable domain (rest looked up from reference TRBV5-1 and TRBJ1-6): KAGVTQTPRYLIKTRGQQVTLSCSPISGHRSVSWYQQTPGQGLQFLFEYFSETQRNKGNFPGRFSGRQFSNSRSEMNVSTLELGDSALYLCASSLGSNSYNSPLHFGNGTRLTVT.

This clonotype is medium-sized by share. The genes are TRBV28 and TRBJ1-6, with 9 bases fitting TRBD1. This CDR3 contains 16 residues. The germline V gene encodes CDR1 MDHEN and CDR2 SYDVKM. The trim removed 1 base at V and 3 bases at J, leaving 1 base unmatched. Written as DNA, the CDR3 is TGTGCCAGCAGTTTATCGACAGGGGGCTATAATTCACCCCTCCACTTT. Translation: CASSLSTGGYNSPLHF.

The table lists this clonotype with a few counts. This chain uses TRBV27 with TRBJ1-6; D remains unclear. The germline V gene encodes CDR1 MNHEY and CDR2 SMNVEV (reference sequence). V lost 2 bases and J lost 4, with 15 bases in between. This CDR3 is built from 17 residues. CDR3 in amino acids: CASSLVAVAVYNSPLHF. Written as DNA, the CDR3 is TGTGCCAGCAGTTTAGTTGCGGTCGCAGTATATAATTCACCCCTCCACTTT.

This clonotype was seen repeatedly, ten times or more. The rearrangement joins TRBV5-1 to TRBJ2-3; D not resolved. Trimming cost V 1 base and J 4 bases, with 7 bases left between them. Germline loops: CDR1 SGHRS, CDR2 YFSETQ. The CDR3 covers 13 residues. The CDR3 nucleotides are TGCGCCAGCAGCTTGAAGTTCTCAGATACGCAGTATTTT. This sequence encodes CASSLKFSDTQYF.

The chain carries TRBV11-2 and TRBJ2-7, with D hard to call. CDR1 is SGHAT and CDR2 is FQNNGV in the germline V gene. The CDR3 loop spans 12 amino acids. V lost 1 base, J lost 6 bases, and 7 bases lay in between. The CDR3 sequence is CASSLGTIEQYF. DNA for the CDR3: TGTGCCAGCAGCTTAGGGACCATCGAGCAGTACTTC.

This clonotype was seen ten or more times. The chain employs TRBV6-1 and TRBJ1-5; D is unclear. Germline lookup yields CDR1 MNHNS and CDR2 SASEGT. The CDR3 covers 13 residues. V shed 0 bases and J shed 7 bases, with 7 bases lying between them. The DNA of the CDR3 is TGTGCCAGCAGTGAAGCGTTCAGCCAGCCCCAGCATTTT. Protein: CASSEAFSQPQHF.

This clonotype occurred many times. The chain combines TRBV7-2 with TRBJ1-1; a possible D gene is TRBD1 (6 bases). CDR1 SGHTA and CDR2 FQGNSA come from the germline V gene. The CDR3 contains 13 residues. Trimming removed 3 bases from V and 5 bases from J, with 10 bases in between. CDR3: CASSFKGGTEAFF. The CDR3 DNA is TGTGCCAGCAGCTTTAAGGGGGGAACTGAAGCTTTCTTT.

This clonotype occurred many times. V gene TRBV20-1 combines with J gene TRBJ1-5; D gene ambiguous. V was clipped by 6 bases and J by 5 bases, with 14 bases between them. The CDR3 runs to 13 residues. In germline, CDR1 is DFQATT, CDR2 SNEGSKA (reference sequence). The CDR3: CSATDMTDQPQHF. CDR3 nucleotide sequence: TGCAGTGCCACAGACATGACGGATCAGCCCCAGCATTTT.

The sample holds a few counts of this clonotype. The chain carries TRBV7-9 and TRBJ1-5; TRBD1 is a possible D gene (5 bases). V gave up 5 bases and J gave up 2 bases, with 10 bases separating them. The CDR3 length is 14 residues. Germline V gene data show CDR1 as SEHNR and CDR2 as FQNEAQ (reference sequence). The CDR3 DNA sequence: TGTGCCAGCAGCCTTCAGGGAGGCAATCAGCCCCAGCATTTT. This translates into CASSLQGGNQPQHF.

Within the sample, this clonotype is medium-sized. The genes are TRBV19 and TRBJ2-1; possible D gene TRBD2, 7 bases. The CDR3 is 15 residues long. The germline gives CDR1 LNHDA, CDR2 SQIVND (reference sequence). Trimming removed 3 bases from V and 0 bases from J, with 9 bases in between. The CDR3 DNA is TGTGCCAGTAGTATCGGGGGGCTCTCCTACAATGAGCAGTTCTTC. It translates to CASSIGGLSYNEQFF.

This clonotype appeared many times. The chain carries TRBV6-2 or TRBV6-3 and TRBJ1-5; TRBD1 matches 9 bases. J lost 7 bases, V lost 5 bases, and 6 bases had no gene match. The V gene's germline CDR1 is MNHEY and CDR2 SVGEGT. The CDR3 sequence is 14 residues long. In DNA form, the CDR3 reads TGTGCCAGCAGTCTTACAGGGGGCGAGCAGCCCCAGCATTTT. Its translation is CASSLTGGEQPQHF.

This clonotype was counted ten times or more. The rearrangement joins TRBV4-1 to TRBJ1-3, with TRBD1 identical over 7 bases. CDR1 and CDR2 (germline): MGHRA, YSYEKL. CDR3 length: 15 amino acids. V was pared by 0 bases and J by 3 bases, with 2 bases of the junction left unmatched. The CDR3 region has the DNA TGCGCCAGCAGCCAAGACGGGACAGTTGGAAACACCATATATTTT. Translation gives CASSQDGTVGNTIYF.

This clonotype was counted only a few times. The chain employs TRBV6-5 and TRBJ2-5, with 9 bases identical to TRBD1. The CDR3 covers 15 residues. The V and J ends lost 7 bases and 5 bases, in that order; junction bases with no gene match: 11. Germline V gene sequence: CDR1 MNHEY, CDR2 SVGAGI. This chain's CDR3 is CASNPRTGAPETQYF. As DNA, the CDR3 is TGTGCCAGCAACCCTCGGACAGGGGCCCCGGAGACCCAGTACTTC.

This clonotype came up a few times. This chain's CDR3 is CASKRESTEAFF. DNA for the CDR3: TGTGCCAGCAAAAGGGAGTCCACTGAAGCTTTCTTT. The chain joins TRBV2 to TRBJ1-1; D is undetermined. Per the germline V gene, CDR1 is SNHLY and CDR2 is FYNNEI. Trimming shortened V by 7 bases and J by 4 bases, and 10 bases separated the two germline ends. CDR3 length: 12 amino acids. The full variable domain, in which reference TRBV2 and TRBJ1-1 provide the parts outside the CDR3, is EPEVTQTPSHQVTQMGQEVILRCVPISNHLYFYWYRQILGQKVEFLVSFYNNEISEKSEIFDDQFSVERPDGSNFTLKIRSTKLEDSAMYFCASKRESTEAFFGQGTRLTVV.

The chain couples TRBV5-1 to TRBJ2-7; 9 positions match TRBD2. Germline V lookup: CDR1 SGHRS, CDR2 YFSETQ. V shed 3 bases, J shed 0 bases, and the junction held 4 bases outside the gene matches. The CDR3 runs 15 residues. Here the CDR3 reads CASSSLAGSSYEQYF. For the CDR3, the DNA is TGCGCCAGCAGCTCCCTAGCGGGGAGCTCCTACGAGCAGTACTTC.

This clonotype was picked up many times. The chain employs TRBV5-1 and TRBJ1-1; a weak D match, TRBD1 (5 bases). This CDR3 contains 15 residues. Per germline, CDR1 SGHRS and CDR2 YFSETQ. The V end was cut by 0 bases, the J end by 1 base, with 10 bases between. The CDR3 nucleotides are TGCGCCAGCAGCTTGGGTGGGGCCCGGAACACTGAAGCTTTCTTT. Amino acids: CASSLGGARNTEAFF.

This clonotype is labeled as medium-sized. The chain carries TRBV6-5 and TRBJ2-1; 8 positions match TRBD2. Trimming removed 6 bases from V and 8 bases from J; junction bases left unmatched: 15. There are 16 residues in the CDR3. CDR1 is MNHEY and CDR2 is SVGAGI in the germline V gene. CDR3 in DNA: TGTGCCAGCAGCCCGGGGGGGTTCTTCCTCCCCGATGAGCAGTTCTTC. Amino acids: CASSPGGFFLPDEQFF.

The chain couples TRBV11-2 to TRBJ2-1; D is uncertain. The length of the CDR3 is 16 residues. V gave up 5 bases and J gave up 6 bases, with 20 bases separating them. Germline lookup yields CDR1 SGHAT and CDR2 FQNNGV. CDR3 sequence: CASSPALASKGNEQFF. The DNA for the CDR3 is TGTGCCAGCAGCCCCGCTCTGGCCAGTAAGGGCAATGAGCAGTTCTTC.

The rearrangement uses TRBV14 and TRBJ2-4; no clear D. V was pared by 2 bases and J by 8 bases, with 10 bases between. CDR1 and CDR2 from the germline V gene are SGHDN and FVKESK. The CDR3 covers 13 residues. The CDR3 bases are TGTGCCAGCAGCCAAACCCAGGTAGACATTCAGTACTTC. Translation: CASSQTQVDIQYF.

This sequence joins TRBV5-1 and TRBJ2-5; 9 bases are a match to TRBD2. J lost 5 bases, V lost 0 bases, and 8 bases had no gene match. The CDR3 spans 16 residues. CDR1 SGHRS and CDR2 YFSETQ come from the germline V gene. The CDR3 DNA reads as TGCGCCAGCAGCTTGGTTGGCGGGGGGGCGATGGAGACCCAGTACTTC. Translated, it gives CASSLVGGGAMETQYF.

This clonotype was seen repeatedly, ten times or more. This chain links TRBV5-4 with TRBJ2-5; maybe TRBD1 (6 bases). V was shortened by 4 bases and J by 5 bases, with 15 bases between the two germline ends. The CDR3 totals 14 residues. CDR1 is SGHNT, CDR2 YYREEE, per germline (reference sequence). The CDR3 DNA reads as TGTGCCAGCAGCCTCATACAGGGAACGGAGACCCAGTACTTC. It translates to CASSLIQGTETQYF.

This clonotype was counted ten times or more. The V gene is TRBV24-1, the J gene TRBJ2-3, with a weak D call TRBD2 (5 bases). Germline CDR1 and CDR2: KGHDR and SFDVKD. V lost 5 bases and J 5 bases, leaving 22 bases between the germline ends. The CDR3 has 17 residues. Written as DNA, the CDR3 is TGTGCCACCAGTGCTCGGATCCAAGCGGCACGGGGAGATACGCAGTATTTT. It specifies CATSARIQAARGDTQYF.

Concerning this clonotype: This may arise from a read error, as a much more abundant clone is one base away. This chain joins TRBV3-1 and TRBJ2-7, with D possibly being TRBD1 (5 bases). The CDR3 is 15 residues long. V shed 5 bases and J shed 3 bases, with 17 bases lying between them. Germline V lookup: CDR1 LGHDT, CDR2 YNNKEL (reference sequence). The CDR3: CASSCYADNCYEQYF. For the CDR3, the DNA is TGTGCCAGCAGCTGCTACGCGGACAACTGCTACGAGCAGTACTTC.

To note about this clonotype: At one boundary the junction diverges from the germline segment, which might be a read error. The chain carries TRBV7-7 and TRBJ1-3, with TRBD1 matching over 9 bases. This CDR3 comprises 20 residues. The germline V gene has CDR1 SSHAT and CDR2 FNYEAQ (reference sequence). In DNA form, the CDR3 reads TGTGCTAGCAGCTCGGCCCCGGGGGACAGGGATACGGACTCTGGAAACACCATATATTTT. Protein sequence: CASSSAPGDRDTDSGNTIYF.

This clonotype was observed once. The junction and the germline gene differ at one end; a read error may be behind it. The chain uses TRBV6-5 and TRBJ2-7, with 9 nucleotides matching TRBD1. CDR1 and CDR2 from the germline V gene are MNHEY and SVGAGI. The CDR3 totals 13 residues. CDR3 bases: TGTGCCAGCACTCCGGGACAGGGCTACGAACAGTACTTC. Its translation: CASTPGQGYEQYF.

This clonotype is medium-sized (0.01 to 0.1%) within its sample. This chain connects TRBV19 to TRBJ2-6; no clear D gene. CDR3 size: 14 residues. Trimming cost V 9 bases and J 0 bases, with 9 bases left between them. Per germline, CDR1 LNHDA and CDR2 SQIVND (reference sequence). Here the CDR3 reads CASNTLSGANVLTF. CDR3 nucleotides: TGTGCCAGCAATACACTCTCTGGGGCCAACGTCCTGACTTTC.

This clonotype was seen many times. This rearrangement joins TRBV10-3 to TRBJ2-7; a weak D match, TRBD1 (6 bases). V lost 6 bases and J lost 3, with 15 bases in between. Germline V gene sequence: CDR1 ENHRY, CDR2 SYGVKD. This CDR3 is 14 amino acids long. The CDR3 loop is CAIRKGTGSYEQYF. CDR3 DNA: TGTGCCATCAGGAAAGGAACAGGGAGCTACGAGCAGTACTTC.